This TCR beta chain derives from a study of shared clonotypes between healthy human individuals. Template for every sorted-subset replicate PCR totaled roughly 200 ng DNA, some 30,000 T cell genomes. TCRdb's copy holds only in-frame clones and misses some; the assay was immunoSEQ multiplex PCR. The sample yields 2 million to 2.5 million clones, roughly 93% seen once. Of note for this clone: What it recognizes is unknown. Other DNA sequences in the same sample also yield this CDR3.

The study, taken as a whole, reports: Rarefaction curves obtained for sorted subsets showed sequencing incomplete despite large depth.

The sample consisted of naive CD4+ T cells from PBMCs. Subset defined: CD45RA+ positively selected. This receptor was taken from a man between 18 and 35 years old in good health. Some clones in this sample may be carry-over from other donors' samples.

DNA for the CDR3: TGTGCCAGCAGCTTATGGAACACTGAAGCTTTCTTT. Protein sequence: CASSLWNTEAFF. The chain uses TRBV7-2 and TRBJ1-1; no clear D gene. Germline values: CDR1 SGHTA, CDR2 FQGNSA. V lost 2 bases and J lost 1, with 2 bases in between. The length of the CDR3 is 12 residues.